This T cell receptor (beta chain) comes out of a study of T cells after yellow fever vaccination. Study background: Any fraction with a low cell number was prepared using SMART-Seq v4 Ultra Low Input.

MiXCR was run by TCRdb on the 5' RACE reads, yielding one entry per CDR3 protein. The table shows about 330,000 distinct CDR3 sequences, with roughly 8.3% occurring only once. This clonotype was observed at least ten times. Its cognate antigen is unknown. Study-wide results and caveats: From the bulk population, abundant clonotypes could contaminate and appear within FACS-sorted repertoires.

The specimen was PBMCs, collected around 45 days after the first yellow fever vaccination. This sequence was found in a man between 18 and 29 years old who received the YFV17D yellow fever vaccine.

For the CDR3, the DNA is TGTGCCAGGGGAAACGGAAGCACAGATACGCAGTATTTT. Its protein product is CARGNGSTDTQYF. V and J are TRBV9 and TRBJ2-3, with D uncertain. The germline V gene has CDR1 SGDLS and CDR2 YYNGEE. The CDR3 runs to 13 residues. V was pared by 8 bases and J by 0 bases, with 10 bases between.